One and the same sample provided the 16 T cell receptor beta chains below, sequenced in a study of T cell responses to AZD1222 COVID-19 vaccine. Assay: immunoSEQ multiplex PCR; the TCRdb copy retains only in-frame clones and omits some. The repertoire holds about 160,000 clones, with roughly 90% as singletons. Sample: peripheral blood, taken 28 days after the second AZD1222 dose. These receptors were taken from an adult who received the AZD1222 COVID-19 vaccine.

This clone was recorded only once. This chain joins TRBV5-6 and TRBJ1-2; no clear D gene. V was clipped by 5 bases and J by 3 bases, with 11 bases between them. Germline CDR1 is SGHDT and CDR2 is YYEEEE. The CDR3 sequence is 13 residues long. The CDR3 sequence: CASSPHVYYGYTF. The CDR3 DNA reads as TGTGCCAGCAGTCCACATGTGTACTATGGCTACACCTTC.

The J gene is TRBJ2-1, the V gene TRBV5-6; D remains ambiguous. Trimming pared 6 bases from V and 4 bases from J, leaving 14 bases between. Germline CDR1 reads SGHDT; CDR2 reads YYEEEE. The CDR3 is 14 residues long. The CDR3 sequence: CASIRGVLYNEQFF. The CDR3, as DNA: TGTGCCAGCATTCGAGGCGTATTATACAATGAGCAGTTCTTC. The whole variable domain, filled in from reference TRBV5-6 and TRBJ2-1, reads DAGVTQSPTHLIKTRGQQVTLRCSPKSGHDTVSWYQQALGQGPQFIFQYYEEEERQRGNFPDRFSGHQFPNYSSELNVNALLLGDSALYLCASIRGVLYNEQFFGPGTRLTVL.

The chain couples TRBV29-1 to TRBJ1-2; possibly TRBD1 for D (5 bases). The V end was cut by 1 base, the J end by 3 bases, with 9 bases between. The germline CDR1 and CDR2 sequences are SQVTM and ANQGSEA. The CDR3 loop spans 13 amino acids. The CDR3 here is CSVEGGRHYGYTF. The CDR3 bases are TGCAGCGTTGAAGGGGGCAGACACTATGGCTACACCTTC.

This clone was observed a single time. Here the CDR3 reads CASSLNSGAGETQYF. CDR3 sequence (DNA): TGTGCCAGCAGCTTAAACAGTGGGGCCGGGGAGACCCAGTACTTC. The genes are TRBV7-3 and TRBJ2-5; D may be TRBD1 (5 bases). V lost 1 base and J lost 5, with 14 bases in between. The CDR3 runs to 15 residues. From germline, CDR1 is SGHTA and CDR2 FQGTGA.

This clone was counted only a few times. The chain employs TRBV18 and TRBJ1-1; D remains ambiguous. Per the germline V gene, CDR1 is KGHSH and CDR2 is LQKENI. V dropped 6 bases and J dropped 1 base, with 6 bases sitting between them. This CDR3 comprises 12 residues. The CDR3 DNA follows: TGTGCCAGCTCCCAGCAGAACACTGAAGCTTTCTTT. Its translation is CASSQQNTEAFF. Combining the CDR3 with reference TRBV18 and TRBJ1-1 gives the whole variable domain NAGVMQNPRHLVRRRGQEARLRCSPMKGHSHVYWYRQLPEEGLKFMVYLQKENIIDESGMPKERFSAEFPKEGPSILRIQQVVRGDSAAYFCASSQQNTEAFFGQGTRLTVV.

Of note for this clone: Other DNA variants within this sample encode the same CDR3. The rearrangement joins TRBV3-1 (or the pseudogene TRBV3-2) to TRBJ1-2; D uncertain. Germline V gives CDR1 LGHDT, CDR2 YNNKEL (reference sequence). The germline V and J ends were trimmed by 1 base and 6 bases, with 6 bases remaining between them. The CDR3 has 12 amino acids. CDR3 sequence reads: CASSQGGNGYTF. In nucleotides, the CDR3 is TGTGCCAGCAGCCAAGGGGGAAATGGCTACACCTTC.

This sequence joins TRBV21-1 and TRBJ2-1. TRBV21-1 is a recognized pseudogene. The CDR3 loop spans 13 amino acids. The CDR3, as DNA: TGTGCCACCAGGACCCGTCCGAACAATGAGCAGTTCTTC. Protein product: CATRTRPNNEQFF.

The chain links TRBV12-3 or TRBV12-4 to TRBJ2-1; a possible D gene is TRBD1 (6 bases). Trimming took 6 bases from V and 15 from J, leaving 18 bases between them. This CDR3 has 12 residues. The CDR3 DNA follows: TGTGCCAGCAGAGTTACACAGGGAAGGCCGTTCTTC. It encodes CASRVTQGRPFF.

This clone turned up a few times. The chain has TRBV10-3 and TRBJ1-2; 7 bases agree with TRBD1. Per the germline V gene, CDR1 is ENHRY and CDR2 is SYGVKD. The CDR3 loop spans 16 amino acids. After removal of 3 bases from V and 4 bases from J, the junction contained 11 bases not matched to a gene. The CDR3 reads CAISERFSGGTYGYTF. In nucleotides, the CDR3 is TGTGCCATCAGTGAAAGATTCTCAGGGGGGACCTATGGCTACACCTTC.

This clone was recorded only once. V usage is TRBV4-3 and J usage is TRBJ1-1, with a possible D match to TRBD1 (5 bases). CDR3 size: 17 residues. The germline V and J ends were trimmed by 1 base and 1 base, with 16 bases remaining between them. Germline V CDR1 and CDR2: LGHNA, YSLEER. CDR3 protein: CASSQVNRGRKNTEAFF. CDR3 DNA sequence: TGCGCCAGCAGCCAAGTAAACCGGGGCAGAAAGAACACTGAAGCTTTCTTT.

The chain links TRBV29-1 to TRBJ1-1, with D hard to call. Trimming shortened V by 8 bases and J by 1 base, and 20 bases separated the two germline ends. The CDR3 has 15 amino acids. Germline V CDR1 and CDR2: SQVTM, ANQGSEA. The CDR3 here is CSRLAPKSSNTEAFF. CDR3 bases: TGCAGCCGGCTGGCTCCCAAATCTTCGAACACTGAAGCTTTCTTT. The full variable domain, completed using reference TRBV29-1 and TRBJ1-1, is SAVISQKPSRDICQRGTSLTIQCQVDSQVTMMFWYRQQPGQSLTLIATANQGSEATYESGFVIDKFPISRPNLTFSTLTVSNMSPEDSSIYLCSRLAPKSSNTEAFFGQGTRLTVV.

The chain combines TRBV30 with TRBJ2-1, with D unresolved. This CDR3 region has 12 residues. V was clipped by 1 base and J by 3 bases, with 4 bases between them. Looked up from germline, CDR1 is GTSNPN and CDR2 is SVGIG (reference sequence). The CDR3: CAWSAGYNEQFF. Here the CDR3 DNA reads TGTGCCTGGAGTGCCGGCTACAATGAGCAGTTCTTC. Drawing the rest from reference TRBV30 and TRBJ2-1, the complete variable domain is SQTIHQWPATLVQPVGSPLSLECTVEGTSNPNLYWYRQAAGRGLQLLFYSVGIGQISSEVPQNLSASRPQDRQFILSSKKLLLSDSGFYLCAWSAGYNEQFFGPGTRLTVL.

J is TRBJ2-5 and V is TRBV6-6; 9 nucleotides agree with TRBD2. CDR3 length: 14 residues. Germline CDR1 MNHNY, CDR2 SVGAGI (reference sequence). J lost 2 bases, V lost 6 bases, and 4 bases had no gene match. The CDR3 sequence: CASSLSGGQETQYF. For the CDR3, the DNA is TGTGCCAGCAGCTTAAGCGGGGGGCAAGAGACCCAGTACTTC.

V usage is TRBV20-1 and J usage is TRBJ2-5, with a tentative D call TRBD1 (6 bases). Germline V gives CDR1 DFQATT, CDR2 SNEGSKA (reference sequence). Trimming removed 5 bases from V and 0 bases from J, with 10 bases in between. The length of the CDR3 is 13 residues. CDR3 in DNA: TGCAGTGCTGGTGACAGGAACCAAGAGACCCAGTACTTC. Residues: CSAGDRNQETQYF.

The J gene is TRBJ2-1, the V gene TRBV13, with TRBD1 identical over 7 bases. Per germline, CDR1 PRHDT and CDR2 FYEKMQ (reference sequence). The CDR3 covers 15 residues. J lost 3 bases, V lost 8 bases, and 10 bases had no gene match. The CDR3 region is CASEGQGQIYNEQFF. The CDR3 DNA follows: TGTGCCAGCGAGGGGCAGGGACAGATCTACAATGAGCAGTTCTTC. Drawing the rest from reference TRBV13 and TRBJ2-1, the complete variable domain is AAGVIQSPRHLIKEKRETATLKCYPIPRHDTVYWYQQGPGQDPQFLISFYEKMQSDKGSIPDRFSAQQFSDYHSELNMSSLELGDSALYFCASEGQGQIYNEQFFGPGTRLTVL.

This sequence joins TRBV6-6 and TRBJ1-5, with TRBD1 matching 7 bases. After removal of 6 bases from V and 5 bases from J, the junction contained 10 bases not matched to a gene. This CDR3 comprises 15 residues. CDR1 is MNHNY, CDR2 SVGAGI, per germline (reference sequence). CDR3 region: CASRSPGTEHQPQHF. CDR3 nucleotides: TGTGCCAGCAGATCCCCCGGGACAGAACATCAGCCCCAGCATTTT.